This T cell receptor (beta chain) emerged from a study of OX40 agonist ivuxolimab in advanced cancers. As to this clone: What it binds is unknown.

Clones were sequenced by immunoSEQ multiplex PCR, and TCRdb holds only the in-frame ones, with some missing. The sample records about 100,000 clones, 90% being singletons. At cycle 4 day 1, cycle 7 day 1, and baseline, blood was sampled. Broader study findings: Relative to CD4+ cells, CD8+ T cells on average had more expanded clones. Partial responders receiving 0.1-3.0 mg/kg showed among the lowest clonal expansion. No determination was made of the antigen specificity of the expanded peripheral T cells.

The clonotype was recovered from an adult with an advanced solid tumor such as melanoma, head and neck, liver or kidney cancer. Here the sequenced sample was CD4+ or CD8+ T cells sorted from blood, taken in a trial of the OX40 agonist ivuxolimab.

This chain's CDR3 is CASSLGLAGSDYEQYF. The CDR3 region has the DNA TGTGCCAGCAGCTTGGGCCTAGCGGGATCAGACTACGAGCAGTACTTC. This chain connects TRBV5-4 to TRBJ2-7; the match to TRBD2 covers 9 bases. Trimming cost V 0 bases and J 3 bases; bases outside gene matches: 7. This CDR3 has 16 residues. Germline-derived CDR1 and CDR2 are SGHNT and YYREEE (reference sequence).